The 22 T cell receptor beta chains below come from one sample, sequenced in a study of regulatory T cells in long-lasting Graves disease. CDR3-region Arm-PCR and iRepertoire HTBI primers produced the TCR beta libraries. In TCRdb, the multiplex PCR reads were re-called with MiXCR into one record per CDR3 protein. The sample has fewer than 650,000 distinct CDR3 sequences, about 16% seen once. Regarding time point: newly diagnosed GD, antithyroid drugs for less than 3 months. There was RNA extracted from PBMCs, and the TCR library was made from it. These records were also assigned to another study, of T cells in Graves' hyperthyroidism and ophthalmopathy.

The input for sequencing was peripheral blood mononuclear cells (PBMCs), taken at new diagnosis, from a patient treated with antithyroid drugs. Every receptor here comes from a woman aged 25 to 39 with Graves disease.

The chain couples TRBV19 to TRBJ1-5; TRBD1 might be the D (5 bases). Germline assignment: CDR1 LNHDA and CDR2 SQIVND (reference sequence). CDR3 length: 15 amino acids. The V end lost 3 bases, the J end lost 1 base, and 10 bases lay between the germline ends. The CDR3 loop reads CASSMYDSSNQPQHF. The CDR3 nucleotides are TGTGCCAGTAGTATGTACGACAGCAGCAATCAGCCCCAGCATTTT.

This clonotype has a count of ten or more. The rearrangement joins TRBV28 to TRBJ2-7; D is possibly TRBD2 (5 bases). Germline V CDR1 and CDR2: MDHEN, SYDVKM. V lost 6 bases, J lost 3 bases, and 15 bases lay in between. This CDR3 is 14 amino acids long. The DNA of the CDR3 is TGTGCCAGCAGCCCCTACGGACTCGACTACGAGCAGTACTTC. This translates into CASSPYGLDYEQYF. Full variable domain (rest looked up from reference TRBV28 and TRBJ2-7): DVKVTQSSRYLVKRTGEKVFLECVQDMDHENMFWYRQDPGLGLRLIYFSYDVKMKEKGDIPEGYSVSREKKERFSLILESASTNQTSMYLCASSPYGLDYEQYFGPGTRLTVT.

This chain joins TRBV6-1 and TRBJ1-1; D gene uncertain. V was clipped by 6 bases and J by 3 bases, with 8 bases between them. The CDR3 is made up of 12 amino acids. CDR1 and CDR2 (germline): MNHNS, SASEGT. CDR3 sequence reads: CASRSVYTEAFF. CDR3 nucleotide sequence: TGTGCCAGCAGAAGTGTTTACACTGAAGCTTTCTTT.

This clonotype occurred many times. The rearrangement links TRBV5-1 to TRBJ1-2, with D possibly TRBD1 on 6 matching bases. CDR1 and CDR2 from the germline V gene are SGHRS and YFSETQ. Trimming shortened V by 0 bases and J by 4 bases, and 7 bases separated the two germline ends. The CDR3 has 13 residues. The CDR3 is CASSLEDSYGYTF. CDR3 in DNA: TGCGCCAGCAGCTTGGAGGACAGCTATGGCTACACCTTC. Using reference TRBV5-1 and TRBJ1-2 for the parts outside the CDR3, the full variable domain is KAGVTQTPRYLIKTRGQQVTLSCSPISGHRSVSWYQQTPGQGLQFLFEYFSETQRNKGNFPGRFSGRQFSNSRSEMNVSTLELGDSALYLCASSLEDSYGYTFGSGTRLTVV.

There are many counts of this clonotype. The gene calls are TRBV5-1 and TRBJ2-1, with TRBD1 matching over 9 bases. With V trimmed by 6 bases and J by 6 bases, 7 bases remained unmatched. The CDR3 consists of 14 residues. Germline values: CDR1 SGHRS, CDR2 YFSETQ. CDR3 protein: CASTRTGVGNEQFF. The CDR3 DNA follows: TGCGCCAGCACCCGGACAGGGGTCGGCAATGAGCAGTTCTTC.

This chain connects TRBV18 to TRBJ2-5, with unresolved D. CDR3 length equals 13 residues. Germline V gives CDR1 KGHSH, CDR2 LQKENI. V was shortened by 3 bases and J by 4 bases, with 9 bases between the two germline ends. As DNA, the CDR3 is TGTGCCAGCTCACCGCCTAACGTAGAGACCCAGTACTTC. The encoded protein is CASSPPNVETQYF.

The chain is built from TRBV4-1 and TRBJ1-5; D might be TRBD1 (5 bases). CDR1 is MGHRA, CDR2 YSYEKL, per germline. CDR3 length equals 13 residues. Between the trimmed V and J ends, which lost 1 base and 11 bases, there was a span of 12 bases. The CDR3 here is CASSQAGHRSQHF. CDR3 DNA sequence: TGCGCCAGCAGCCAAGCAGGGCATAGGTCCCAGCATTTT.

This clonotype was picked up many times. The chain has TRBV19 and TRBJ2-1; 14 bases map to TRBD2. Germline loops: CDR1 LNHDA, CDR2 SQIVND (reference sequence). The CDR3 loop spans 16 amino acids. Losses at the gene ends were 9 bases for V and 5 bases for J; bases not matched to a gene: 9. For the CDR3, the DNA is TGTGCCAGCCGGACTAGCGGGAGGCCGAAAGACAATGAGCAGTTCTTC. This sequence encodes CASRTSGRPKDNEQFF.

This clonotype was counted ten times or more. The chain combines TRBV11-2 with TRBJ2-1; 11 bases fit TRBD2. The germline V gene has CDR1 SGHAT and CDR2 FQNNGV. V trimming: 3 bases; J trimming: 12 bases; junction bases outside the gene matches: 16. The CDR3 consists of 17 residues. The CDR3 region is CASSFPSGRPSYFGQFF. As DNA, the CDR3 is TGTGCCAGCAGCTTTCCTAGCGGGAGGCCCTCGTATTTTGGGCAGTTCTTC.

This clonotype was detected only a few times. V usage is TRBV27 and J usage is TRBJ2-1; possible D gene TRBD2, 6 bases. The CDR3 is 15 amino acids. Germline V CDR1 and CDR2: MNHEY, SMNVEV (reference sequence). The V end was cut by 4 bases, the J end by 8 bases, with 18 bases between. The CDR3: CASSSSVTSPDEQFF. The CDR3 nucleotides are TGTGCCAGCAGTTCTAGCGTGACATCACCGGATGAGCAGTTCTTC.

This clonotype showed up just a few times. The chain carries TRBV12-3 or TRBV12-4 and TRBJ2-4; D gene uncertain. This CDR3 spans 13 amino acids. Trimming left V 3 bases short and J 8 bases short, with 11 bases between. The CDR3 region is CASSLTSADIQYF. CDR3 in DNA: TGTGCCAGCAGTTTGACCTCGGCGGACATTCAGTACTTC.

This clonotype was observed at least ten times. CDR3 amino acids: CAWKFTGTNTEAFF. The DNA of the CDR3 is TGTGCCTGGAAATTTACAGGAACGAACACTGAAGCTTTCTTT. The V and J genes are TRBV30 and TRBJ1-1; perhaps TRBD1 as D (5 bases). V was shortened by 4 bases and J by 1 base, with 13 bases between the two germline ends. Germline V CDR1 and CDR2: GTSNPN, SVGIG (reference sequence). The CDR3 consists of 14 residues.

The chain recombines TRBV9 with TRBJ2-1; 11 bases agree with TRBD2. The CDR3 has 14 amino acids. Germline lookup yields CDR1 SGDLS and CDR2 YYNGEE. The V segment lost 3 bases and the J segment 5 bases; nucleotides outside the gene matches: 1. CDR3: CASSGGLADNEQFF. The CDR3 DNA is TGTGCCAGCAGCGGGGGACTAGCGGACAATGAGCAGTTCTTC.

In this sample, this clonotype turned up many times. The gene calls are TRBV6-2 or TRBV6-3 and TRBJ1-2; D uncertain. The CDR3 has 14 amino acids. Germline V gene lookup returns CDR1 MNHEY and CDR2 SVGEGT. Deletions cut 4 bases from V and 8 bases from J, with 17 bases between. DNA for the CDR3: TGTGCCAGCAGTTCATCTGGAGCCCCTTTCGGCTACACCTTC. It specifies CASSSSGAPFGYTF.

This clonotype was picked up many times. The DNA for the CDR3 is TGTGCCAGCAGTGACGGGTCGAACTATGGCTACACCTTC. Protein product: CASSDGSNYGYTF. This chain links TRBV2 with TRBJ1-2; D is unresolved. Trimming removed 3 bases from V and 2 bases from J, with 7 bases in between. Germline lookup yields CDR1 SNHLY and CDR2 FYNNEI. This CDR3 comprises 13 residues. Filled out from reference TRBV2 and TRBJ1-2, the complete variable domain reads EPEVTQTPSHQVTQMGQEVILRCVPISNHLYFYWYRQILGQKVEFLVSFYNNEISEKSEIFDDQFSVERPDGSNFTLKIRSTKLEDSAMYFCASSDGSNYGYTFGSGTRLTVV.

Many counts were recorded for this clonotype. The chain employs TRBV12-3 or TRBV12-4 and TRBJ2-2; 9 bases are shared with TRBD2. This CDR3 has 18 residues. The V and J ends lost 5 bases and 5 bases, in that order; junction bases with no gene match: 15. CDR3 residues: CASSPMSLAGVGTGELFF. In DNA form, the CDR3 reads TGTGCCAGCAGTCCAATGTCGTTAGCGGGAGTGGGGACCGGGGAGCTGTTTTTT.

This chain uses TRBV30 with TRBJ2-5, with D hard to call. CDR1 GTSNPN and CDR2 SVGIG come from the germline V gene (reference sequence). The CDR3 is 12 residues long. The V end was cut by 5 bases, the J end by 7 bases, with 14 bases between. The CDR3 protein is CAWAGTARTQYF. Here the CDR3 DNA reads TGTGCCTGGGCCGGTACCGCCCGGACCCAGTACTTC.

This clonotype was picked up many times. V usage is TRBV2 and J usage is TRBJ1-5; D perhaps matches TRBD1 (6 bases). The length of the CDR3 is 14 residues. Germline V gene sequence: CDR1 SNHLY, CDR2 FYNNEI. V lost 0 bases and J 9 bases, leaving 12 bases between the germline ends. The CDR3 DNA is TGTGCCAGCAGTGAAGCAACCTCAGGGGCGCCCCAGCATTTT. Translated: CASSEATSGAPQHF.

This clonotype was detected ten times or more. The genes are TRBV12-3 or TRBV12-4 and TRBJ2-1; TRBD2 matches 11 bases. V shed 0 bases, J shed 7 bases, and the junction held 5 bases outside the gene matches. The CDR3 totals 16 residues. The CDR3 region is CASSLARGTSGNEQFF. The DNA for the CDR3 is TGTGCCAGCAGTTTAGCGCGTGGGACTAGCGGTAATGAGCAGTTCTTC.

This clonotype occurred many times. V gene TRBV12-3 or TRBV12-4 combines with J gene TRBJ1-5, with D possibly matching TRBD1 (5 bases). CDR3 size: 14 residues. The V and J ends lost 6 bases and 11 bases respectively, with 20 bases between them. CDR3 bases: TGTGCCAGCAGCCCCCCAGGGTCTGCCCGAGCCCAGCATTTT. It is translated as CASSPPGSARAQHF.

The CDR3 DNA is TGTGCCAGCAACCAGTGGGACAATGAGCAGTTCTTC. Amino acid sequence: CASNQWDNEQFF. This chain links TRBV5-4 with TRBJ2-1, with D unresolved. CDR1 SGHNT and CDR2 YYREEE come from the germline V gene (reference sequence). The CDR3 loop spans 12 amino acids. The ends were cut back, 6 bases at V and 5 bases at J, with 9 bases in the middle.

This clonotype was seen repeatedly, ten times or more. The chain uses TRBV28 and TRBJ1-1; TRBD1 agrees at 11 bases. The CDR3 runs 15 residues. Germline V gene lookup returns CDR1 MDHEN and CDR2 SYDVKM. With 5 bases clipped from V and 5 bases from J, the junction kept 7 bases outside the gene matches. The DNA for the CDR3 is TGTGCCAGCAGTCACCGGGACAGGGGGGATACTGAAGCTTTCTTT. This translates into CASSHRDRGDTEAFF.